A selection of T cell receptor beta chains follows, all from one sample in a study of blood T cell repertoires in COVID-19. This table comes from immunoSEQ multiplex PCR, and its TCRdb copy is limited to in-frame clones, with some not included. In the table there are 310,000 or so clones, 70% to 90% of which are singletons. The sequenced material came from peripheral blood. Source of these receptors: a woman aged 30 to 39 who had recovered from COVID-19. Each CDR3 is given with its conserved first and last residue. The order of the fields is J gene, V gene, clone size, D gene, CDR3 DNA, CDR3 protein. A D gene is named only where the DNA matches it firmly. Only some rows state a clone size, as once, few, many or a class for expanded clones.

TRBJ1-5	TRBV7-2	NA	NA	TGTGCCAGCAGCTTAATTGTCGGTCAGCCCCAGCATTTT	CASSLIVGQPQHF
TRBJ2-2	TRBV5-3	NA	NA	TGTGCCAGAAGCCCGACAGGGACTCTCCTTTTCAACACCGGGGAGCTGTTTTTT	CARSPTGTLLFNTGELFF
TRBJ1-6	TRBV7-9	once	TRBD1	TGTGCCAGCAGCTTAGGAACAGGGGTAGGGTCACCCCTCCACTTT	CASSLGTGVGSPLHF
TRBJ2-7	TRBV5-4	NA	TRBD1	TGTGCCAGCAGCGGACAGGGGGCAAGCTCCTACGAGCAGTACTTC	CASSGQGASSYEQYF
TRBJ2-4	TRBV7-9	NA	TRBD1	TGTGCCAGCAGCTCGATAGCCGACAGGGGGGTGAACATTCAGTACTTC	CASSSIADRGVNIQYF
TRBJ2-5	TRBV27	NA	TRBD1	TGTGCCAGCAGTTCCCGAGGGACAGGGGGGAGGGAGACCCAGTACTTC	CASSSRGTGGRETQYF
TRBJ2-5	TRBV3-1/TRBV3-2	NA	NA	TGTGCCAGCAGCCAAGGGGCTAGCGAACAAGAGACCCAGTACTTC	CASSQGASEQETQYF
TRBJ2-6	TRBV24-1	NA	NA	TGTGCCACCAGTGATTCCAACATATCCACACTAGCTACACGAGCGCCTGGGGCCAACGTCCTGACTTTC	CATSDSNISTLATRAPGANVLTF
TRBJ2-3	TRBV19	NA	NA	TGTGCCAGTAGTAGGAGAACAGGGAGCACAGATACGCAGTATTTT	CASSRRTGSTDTQYF
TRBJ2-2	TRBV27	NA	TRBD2	TGTGCCAGCAGTGCTAGCGGAGCGAACACCGGGGAGCTGTTTTTT	CASSASGANTGELFF
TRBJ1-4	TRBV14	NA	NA	TGTGCCAGCAGCCAAGGAGGCCTGCACGGTGAAAAACTGTTTTTT	CASSQGGLHGEKLFF
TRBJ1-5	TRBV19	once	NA	TGTGCCAGTAGTCCACCACGGCGGTTTCAGCCCCAGCATTTT	CASSPPRRFQPQHF
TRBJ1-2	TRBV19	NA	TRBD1	TGTGCCAGTAGTCCGAGGACAGGGGATGGCTACACCTTC	CASSPRTGDGYTF
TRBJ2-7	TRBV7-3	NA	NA	TGTGCCAGCAGCTTAGAGGGCGGCGAGCAGTACTTC	CASSLEGGEQYF
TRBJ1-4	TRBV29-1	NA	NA	TGCAGCGTTGAACTAAATGAAAAACTGTTTTTT	CSVELNEKLFF
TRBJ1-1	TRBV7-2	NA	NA	TGTGCCAGCAGCTTAGCGAGGAACACTGAAGCTTTCTTT	CASSLARNTEAFF
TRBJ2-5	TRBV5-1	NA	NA	TGCGCCAGCAGCTTTTCAGGGGACCAAGAGACCCAGTACTTC	CASSFSGDQETQYF
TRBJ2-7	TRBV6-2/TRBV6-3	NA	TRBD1	TGTGCCAGCAGTTACTTGACAGGGAACTACGAGCAGTACTTC	CASSYLTGNYEQYF
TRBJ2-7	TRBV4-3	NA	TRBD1	TGCGCCAGCAGCCCGGGCAGGGGGACCTACGAGCAGTACTTC	CASSPGRGTYEQYF
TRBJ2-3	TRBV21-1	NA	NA	TGTGCCAGCAGTCACAGACAGAAAGCCACAGATACGCAGTATTTT	CASSHRQKATDTQYF
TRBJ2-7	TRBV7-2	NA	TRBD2	TGTGCCAGCAGCCTACTAGCGGGAGGGGGGTCTGTTTACGAGCAGTACTTC	CASSLLAGGGSVYEQYF
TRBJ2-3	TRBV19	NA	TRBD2	TGTGCCAGTAGCCTCTGGGGGGGTGGGAGCACAGATACGCAGTATTTT	CASSLWGGGSTDTQYF
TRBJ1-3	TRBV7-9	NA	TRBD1	TGTGCCAGCAGCCTCGGGACAGAAGGAAACACCATATATTTT	CASSLGTEGNTIYF
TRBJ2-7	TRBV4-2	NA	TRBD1	TGTGCCAGCAGCCAAGAAACGTGGGACAGGATTCCCGCCGAGCAGTACTTC	CASSQETWDRIPAEQYF
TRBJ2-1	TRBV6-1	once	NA	TGTGCCAGCAGTGACGACGGAGTTGTTCAGGACAACCGCTACAATGAGCAGTTCTTC	CASSDDGVVQDNRYNEQFF
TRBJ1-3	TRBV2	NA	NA	TGTGCCAGCAGAGGCCGGGACAAAGGAAACACCATATATTTT	CASRGRDKGNTIYF
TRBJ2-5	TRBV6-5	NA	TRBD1	TGTGCCAGTTCAGGGGGCGAGGAGACCCAGTACTTC	CASSGGEETQYF
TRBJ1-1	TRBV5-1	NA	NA	TGCGCCAGCAGCTTGGCAGGGGCCACTGAAGCTTTCTTT	CASSLAGATEAFF
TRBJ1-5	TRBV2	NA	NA	TGTGCCAGCAGTGATCATAGCAATCAGCCCCAGCATTTT	CASSDHSNQPQHF
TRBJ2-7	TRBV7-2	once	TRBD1	TGTGCCAGCAGCTTAGATGAGGGGTGGGACAGGGGTTTTGAGCAGTACTTC	CASSLDEGWDRGFEQYF
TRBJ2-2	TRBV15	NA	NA	TGTGCCACCAGCAGAGACGGGTCCGGGGAGCTGTTTTTT	CATSRDGSGELFF
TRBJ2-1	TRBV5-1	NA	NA	TGCGCCAGCAGCTTCTCCACTAGTTTTTATGAGTATGAGCAGTTCTTC	CASSFSTSFYEYEQFF
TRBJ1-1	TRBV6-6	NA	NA	TGTGCCAGCAGTTACACGGGTTCTGAAGCTTTCTTT	CASSYTGSEAFF
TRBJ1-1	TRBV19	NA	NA	TGTGCCAGTACTGCAGACAGTACCCAAGGAGCTTTCTTT	CASTADSTQGAFF
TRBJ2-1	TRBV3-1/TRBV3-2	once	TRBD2	TGTGCCAGCAGCCATCAAACTAGCGGGAGATTAGCTGAGCAGTTCTTC	CASSHQTSGRLAEQFF
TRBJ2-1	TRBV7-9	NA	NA	TGTGCCAGCAGCTTTGATAGGTCGCGGTCCTACAATGAGCAGTTCTTC	CASSFDRSRSYNEQFF
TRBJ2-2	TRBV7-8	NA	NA	TGTGCCAGCAGTCAATACGGGGTTACGGGCGGGGAGCTGTTTTTT	CASSQYGVTGGELFF
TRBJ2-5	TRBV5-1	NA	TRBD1	TGCGCCAGCAAGGGCGCCAAGGGGGCTAGAGACCAAGAGACCCAGTACTTC	CASKGAKGARDQETQYF
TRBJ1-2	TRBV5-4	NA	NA	TGTGCCAGCAGCTACCTAACGGACAGAACGCACTTC	CASSYLTDRTHF
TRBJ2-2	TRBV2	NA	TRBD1	TGTGCCAGCAGTGAGGACAGGGGGAACACCGGGGAGCTGTTTTTT	CASSEDRGNTGELFF
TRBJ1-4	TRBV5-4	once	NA	TGTGCCAGCAGCCCCGGGGTCAATGAAAAACTGTTTTTT	CASSPGVNEKLFF
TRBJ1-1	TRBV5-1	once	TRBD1	TGCGCCAGCAGCTTGCTTGCACTGGGACAGGGCTCTGAAGCTTTCTTT	CASSLLALGQGSEAFF
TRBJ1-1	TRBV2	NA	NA	TGTGCCAGCAGCGGTATCGGGACAACGAACACTGAAGCTTTCTTT	CASSGIGTTNTEAFF
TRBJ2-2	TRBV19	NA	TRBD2	TGTGCCACCGACTCAGGAGCGGGGATCGGCACCGGGGAGCTGTTTTTT	CATDSGAGIGTGELFF
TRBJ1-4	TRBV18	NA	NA	TGTGCCAGCTCACCACAGCGGCAGTACGAAAAACTGTTTTTT	CASSPQRQYEKLFF
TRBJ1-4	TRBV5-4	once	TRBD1	TGTGCCAGCAGCTTCCGACAGGGAGGAGATGAAAAACTGTTTTTT	CASSFRQGGDEKLFF
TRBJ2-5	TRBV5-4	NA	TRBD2	TGTGCCAGCAGCTTGGCCGTACTAGCGGATTACCAAGAGACCCAGTACTTC	CASSLAVLADYQETQYF
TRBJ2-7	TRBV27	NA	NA	TGTGCCAGCAAGGAGGGGCCAAGCTTCGAGCAGTACTTC	CASKEGPSFEQYF
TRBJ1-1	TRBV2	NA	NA	TGTGCCAGCAGTGAAATAGGGGACACTGAAGCTTTCTTT	CASSEIGDTEAFF
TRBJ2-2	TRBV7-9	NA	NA	TGTGCCAGCAGCCCAGGACTGTCCGGGGAGCTGTTTTTT	CASSPGLSGELFF
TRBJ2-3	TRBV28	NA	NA	TGTGCCAGCAGCCTGGACTCGATCACAGATACGCAGTATTTT	CASSLDSITDTQYF
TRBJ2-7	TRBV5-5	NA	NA	TGTGCCAGCACCTCCCAAGGAGTCTACGAGCAGTACTTC	CASTSQGVYEQYF